Shown below are 8 T cell receptor beta chains from a single sample sequenced in a study of T cells in Graves' hyperthyroidism and ophthalmopathy. TCR beta CDR3 regions were amplified from RNA. A set of HTBI primers served as the primers for a first-round RT-PCR of the TCR CDR3. MiXCR, run by TCRdb on the multiplex PCR reads, gives a single entry per CDR3 protein. The top ten clones hold roughly 9.7% of a sample with about 52,000 distinct CDR3 sequences, 48% of them seen once. The specimen sequenced was blood. All receptors derive from a woman between 45 and 60 years old with Graves' ophthalmopathy.

This clonotype was detected ten times or more. The rearrangement links TRBV6-1 to TRBJ2-5, with 8 bases that match TRBD2. The CDR3 extends over 16 amino acids. V was pared by 0 bases and J by 2 bases, with 5 bases of the junction left unmatched. CDR1 MNHNS and CDR2 SASEGT come from the germline V gene. Here the CDR3 reads CASSEAPSGPQETQYF. The CDR3 nucleotides are TGTGCCAGCAGTGAAGCCCCTAGCGGGCCGCAAGAGACCCAGTACTTC.

Ten or more counts support this clonotype. The chain has TRBV12-3 or TRBV12-4 and TRBJ2-3; D ambiguous. The CDR3 runs 13 residues. Trimming took 8 bases from V and 2 from J, leaving 11 bases between them. In DNA form, the CDR3 reads TGTGCCAGCGTCGACCGGCTCACAGATACGCAGTATTTT. It translates to CASVDRLTDTQYF.

The table lists this clonotype with many counts. The chain employs TRBV3-1 and TRBJ1-1; D gene unclear. The CDR3 contains 12 residues. V was shortened by 1 base and J by 4 bases, with 4 bases between the two germline ends. Germline V gene data show CDR1 as LGHDT and CDR2 as YNNKEL (reference sequence). CDR3 amino acids: CASSQGSTEAFF. DNA for the CDR3: TGTGCCAGCAGCCAAGGCAGCACTGAAGCTTTCTTT.

This clonotype has at least ten counts. The rearrangement uses TRBV7-8 and TRBJ2-3; 7 bases agree with TRBD2. The J segment lost 0 bases and the V segment lost 5 bases, leaving 8 bases of the junction unmatched. This CDR3 comprises 16 residues. Germline CDR1 SGHVS, CDR2 FQNEAQ. The CDR3 nucleotides are TGTGCCAGCAGCCCTTGGGGGGGGGAGAGCACAGATACGCAGTATTTT. This gives the protein CASSPWGGESTDTQYF.

The V gene is TRBV9, the J gene TRBJ1-5; 7 nucleotides match TRBD1. V was clipped by 4 bases and J by 11 bases; unmatched bases: 12. The V gene's germline CDR1 is SGDLS and CDR2 YYNGEE. This CDR3 has 14 amino acids. The CDR3 sequence: CASSPWDSGETQHF. The CDR3 DNA is TGTGCCAGCAGCCCATGGGACAGCGGCGAGACCCAGCATTTT. The full variable domain, in which reference TRBV9 and TRBJ1-5 provide the parts outside the CDR3, is DSGVTQTPKHLITATGQRVTLRCSPRSGDLSVYWYQQSLDQGLQFLIQYYNGEERAKGNILERFSAQQFPDLHSELNLSSLELGDSALYFCASSPWDSGETQHFGDGTRLSIL.

V and J are TRBV10-3 and TRBJ1-5; D may be TRBD1 (6 bases). There are 17 residues in the CDR3. Germline V CDR1 and CDR2: ENHRY, SYGVKD. The V gene lost 6 bases and the J gene lost 7 bases, with 25 bases spanning the gap. This chain's CDR3 is CAIRRDRRPTYEQPQHF. The CDR3 DNA sequence: TGTGCCATCAGGAGAGACAGGAGACCGACCTACGAGCAGCCCCAGCATTTT.

As for this clonotype: Germline and junction disagree at one end, which may indicate a read error. The rearrangement joins TRBV20-1 to TRBJ2-3, with 7 bases that match TRBD1. The CDR3 is 15 residues long. From germline, CDR1 is DFQATT and CDR2 SNEGSKA (reference sequence). Here the CDR3 DNA reads TGCAGTACTAGTCCTAGGGGGCGGAACACAGGTACGCAGTATTTT. Translating it yields CSTSPRGRNTGTQYF.

This clonotype was counted many times. V is TRBV5-1 and J is TRBJ2-1; either TRBD1 or TRBD2 may supply D (5 bases each). Germline V gene data show CDR1 as SGHRS and CDR2 as YFSETQ. Trimming removed 4 bases at V and 1 base at J, with 15 bases between. CDR3 length equals 16 residues. The CDR3 spells CASSHPQGRSYNEQFF. DNA for the CDR3: TGCGCCAGCAGCCATCCTCAGGGACGATCCTACAATGAGCAGTTCTTC. Drawing the rest from reference TRBV5-1 and TRBJ2-1, the complete variable domain is KAGVTQTPRYLIKTRGQQVTLSCSPISGHRSVSWYQQTPGQGLQFLFEYFSETQRNKGNFPGRFSGRQFSNSRSEMNVSTLELGDSALYLCASSHPQGRSYNEQFFGPGTRLTVL.